This T cell receptor beta chain emerged from a study of cytomegalovirus exposure and HLA in healthy donors. The germline V gene has CDR1 MNHNY and CDR2 SVGAGI (reference sequence). V lost 2 bases and J lost 0, with 9 bases in between. The CDR3 loop spans 15 amino acids. Both 60 Vbeta primers and 13 Jbeta primers went into the PCR. TCRdb's table, derived via immunoSEQ multiplex PCR, lists solely in-frame clones and lacks some. The profile covers 150,000 to 200,000 clones, with over 70% appearing a single time and roughly 7% taken by the ten largest. This chain connects TRBV6-6 to TRBJ2-3; a possible D gene is TRBD2 (6 bases). Sequencing used PBMCs. The TCR was taken from a male donor in good health and CMV-seropositive. The CDR3 spells CASSYGGVSTDTQYF. CDR3 in DNA: TGTGCCAGCAGTTACGGCGGGGTTAGCACAGATACGCAGTATTTT.